This TCR beta chain was observed in a study of cytomegalovirus exposure and HLA in healthy donors (dated by TCRdb to the late 2010s). For the wider study: An earlier analysis of around 600 of the donors reported approximately 290 Gb of sequence data and roughly 100 million unique TCR beta sequences from about 179 million T cells. Approximately 300 gigabases of sequencing data and around 80 million unique TCR sequences made up an early release that covered 500 to 700 HLA-typed donors. The study used immunosequencing to profile the T cell repertoires of about 670 subjects and linked those repertoires to cytomegalovirus serostatus. A later genetic analysis took genome-wide SNP genotypes for about 55% of the 666 donors and used that subset as a discovery cohort. In an earlier analysis of 500 to 650 of the donors, high-throughput TCR beta sequencing was used to judge whether each TCR beta V gene segment behaved as functional or pseudogenic. Roughly five DR-DQ haplotypes were handled as single units for association and clustering, since linkage in the cohort was strong. Every discovery cohort repertoire had been produced on one sequencing platform. Donor age, sex, ethnicity and CMV serostatus were compiled alongside the repertoire data. The aim of the study was to test whether cataloging public T cell receptors could identify signatures of past pathogen exposure. Along with the approximately 620-subject first cohort, a separate validation cohort of around 110 different subjects was used. A later analysis re-examined previously published TCR beta repertoires from more than 650 donors and added high-resolution HLA genotyping to investigate patterns of TCR occurrence. To predict cytomegalovirus infection status, the study brought together high-throughput TCR immunosequencing, statistical association of individual TCRs with disease status, and machine learning. Among a few hundred genotyped donors of the cohort, an average of about 240,000 unique TCR beta nucleotide sequences were sequenced per donor, around a sixth of them non-productive. The later analysis used no new phenotypic data to find candidate immune exposures, relying instead on TCR beta sequences and their occurrence across donors. Class I and class II HLA loci were covered by the typing at four-digit resolution. The number of typed donors differed by locus: about 620-630 for A, B, C, DRB1 and DQB1; some 540 for DQA1; around 610 for DPA1; and 450 to 480 for DPB1. The genetic ancestry cluster associated with self-reported Caucasian donors included around four fifths of the roughly 400 genotyped donors.

Including the terminal cysteine and phenylalanine, the CDR3 comprises 17 residues. The entry retains the CDR3 DNA only, 51 bases that are in frame from base 1. Sequences SGHRS (CDR1) and YFSETQ (CDR2) are obtained from the germline V gene. Germline trimming: 4 bases from V, 5 bases from J; junction bases outside gene matches: 11. Receptor amplification or capture employed the immunoSEQ multiplex PCR assay. A mixture of 60 forward primers for TCR Vbeta segments and 13 reverse primers for TCR Jbeta segments was used in the multiplex PCR. The CDR3 region of rearranged TCR beta genes was amplified from genomic DNA by a multiplex PCR assay. The amplified TCR beta libraries were sequenced on the Illumina HiSeq System as 87-base-pair reads. As for the authors' bioinformatics: A later analysis tallied tens of millions of unique TCR beta chains across the roughly 610 repertoires, and approximately 11 million of those chains were shared by two or more donors. To remove PCR and sequencing errors, raw reads were error-corrected and collapsed into unique sequences using a nearest-neighbor algorithm that merged closely related sequences. CDR3 sequences were aligned to IMGT reference sequences to assign V, D and J gene segments. For a sequence to be retained, a match of at least six nucleotides to both a V gene segment and a J gene segment was required. Rearrangements were called productive when the CDR3 lacked stop codons and stayed in frame with V and J; all others were non-productive. CDR3 was defined according to IMGT convention as the region running from the second conserved V-encoded cysteine to the conserved J-encoded phenylalanine. Sequences without an unambiguous match to a single V gene segment were excluded from the earlier analysis of almost 600 of the donors. An earlier analysis of 500 to 600 of the donors classified V segments as functional when productive rearrangements were above 56.7% and as segregating when the standard deviation between donors was above 5%. A statistical classification framework was built for diagnosing cytomegalovirus status from the catalog of TCR beta chain sequences. In a later analysis, TCR nucleotide sequences were compared against IMGT/GENE-DB human TR gene sequences so that V and J genes could be assigned. In a later analysis, CDR3 sequences and most-parsimonious VDJ recombination scenarios were assigned using the TCRdist pipeline. A later analysis defined each TCR beta chain by its CDR3 amino acid sequence plus V-gene family, and excluded reads lacking a unique V-gene family. A later analysis removed several hundred highly shared, low-generation-probability nucleotide sequences to deal with suspected cross-contamination and a sequencing artifact. For each public chain, a later analysis derived a clonal expansion index from normalized ranks of inferred template counts within each repertoire. Generation probabilities in a later analysis came from a VDJ recombination model fitted to out-of-frame rearrangements, and those results were checked against IGoR. In a later analysis, hypergeometric tests were used to score TCR-TCR, TCR-HLA and TCR-CMV co-occurrence, with a repertoire-size bias correction applied to TCR pairs. A later analysis estimated false discovery rates by permuting HLA or CMV assignments 20 times. In a later analysis, co-occurring TCRs were grouped with DBSCAN, and TCRdist sequence similarity was added when clustering was performed within HLA-allele-positive subsets. Repertoires with fewer than 30,000 or more than 120,000 public chains, plus five repertoires with anomalous nucleotide sharing, were excluded from co-occurrence clustering. TCRdb took this table from immuneACCESS and kept in-frame rearrangements with V and J called. Such tables lack part of the clones; where checked against another copy, unresolved V genes explain under half of the gap, and the rest is unexplained. From that table come the V and J calls and clone size; the DNA was used to work out D and trimming. The sample data list some 150,000 clones, and less than 85% of these were observed just once. The ten largest make up more than 4% of the sample.

Concerning this clone itself: Its antigen is currently not known. No much larger clone is present one base from it, and per-base qualities are unavailable.

Points the paper makes about the study in general: Some IMGT-functional V segments, including TRBV6-2 and TRBV6-3, could not be told apart with the 87-base-pair reads, so those segments were excluded. The presence/absence analyses assumed that sequencing depth was roughly uniform across donors, and that assumption may not be true. Only TCR beta chains were sequenced in this cohort, and the absence of alpha or paired-chain data limited detectable features. According to a later genetic analysis, donors in an Asian-associated ancestry cluster had fewer N-insertions in productive TCRs than the approximately 670-donor mean. In the study, some 180 TCR beta chains were listed as associated with cytomegalovirus. Three of the identified cytomegalovirus-associated TCR beta chains were confirmed in vitro to be specific for cytomegalovirus antigens. Because HLA typing was unavailable for some donors at each locus, only the typed subset was used in association tests. Most CMV-associated TCR beta chains appeared to be HLA-restricted in a later analysis, and the HLA associations seemed to be driven largely by CMV exposure. Several of the top co-occurrence clusters appeared to be linked to parvovirus B19, influenza, CMV and Epstein-Barr virus, according to a later analysis. Correlated functional status among segregating V segments might reflect linkage disequilibrium, but an unknown experimental factor could not be ruled out. Most TCR sequences were observed very rarely across donors, whereas some public TCRs were present in many individuals. Broadly in line with IMGT annotations, most TCR beta V segments showed up in productive rearrangements about 87% or about 30% of the time in an earlier analysis of approximately 600 of the donors. Strong co-occurrence of HLA alleles, especially DR and DQ, made assigning TCR associations to individual alleles difficult. A further reported finding was that TCR beta sequences accurately predicted the HLA-A and HLA-B alleles for most subjects in the first cohort. Because counts were too low, approximately 15 rarely observed V segments, including chromosome 9 orphons, were excluded from the earlier analysis of some 590 of the donors. In a later analysis, the rate of TCR association differed among HLA loci, with DRB1 alleles having the most associated TCRs and HLA-C alleles having the fewest. Cytomegalovirus status was reported to be diagnosed by the classifier with high specificity and sensitivity in both the original and validation cohorts. A later analysis associated about 17,000 TCR beta sequences with specific HLA alleles at a false discovery rate of 0.05. In a later analysis, HLA-associated TCR beta chains showed more clonal expansion and lower generation probabilities than non-associated chains that were equally common. A later genetic analysis associated a missense DCLRE1C variant with V-gene and J-gene trimming of TCR beta chains, and an independent cohort replicated the association. It was suggested by the authors that the approach could potentially be generalized to other disease states and immunological phenotypes. Immune exposure information for the cohort was limited to CMV serostatus. A cluster of highly shared sequence variants was judged likely to represent a technical artifact of the sequencing pipeline.

The cohort consisted of 666 healthy bone marrow donors. All cohort members were sampled while nominally healthy, although unrecorded immune exposures were likely present. The donor tested CMV seronegative and was one of the 352 seronegative cohort members. Every donor gave a peripheral blood sample, and the peripheral blood mononuclear cells from that sample were used for TCR beta sequencing. Genomic DNA was extracted from the blood cell samples with the Qiagen DNeasy Blood Extraction Kit. This clonotype originated in a man in his forties in good health and CMV-seronegative. The chain was built from TRBV5-1 and TRBJ2-1; TRBD2 agrees with 11 junctional bases. What was sequenced was PBMCs. The CDR3 region reads CASSLILAGALDNEQFF. The DNA reads as follows: TGCGCCAGCAGCCTAATACTAGCGGGGGCCTTAGACAATGAGCAGTTCTTC. Here the CDR3 is joined to the reference TRBV5-1 and TRBJ2-1 genes, and the full variable domain is: KAGVTQTPRYLIKTRGQQVTLSCSPISGHRSVSWYQQTPGQGLQFLFEYFSETQRNKGNFPGRFSGRQFSNSRSEMNVSTLELGDSALYLCASSLILAGALDNEQFFGPGTRLTVL.